This T cell receptor beta chain came from a study of blood T cells in healthy people across ages. Study results and limitations: PBMCs went unsorted, and a conclusive naive versus antigen-experienced comparison was therefore prevented.

Those donating, healthy Caucasian individuals from Russia, were aged roughly 6 to 90. Details on this clonotype: Antigen unknown.

Then a second PCR, running roughly 7 to 12 cycles, was carried out with a sample-barcoded 5' primer and a J-beta primer mix. TCRdb re-called the 5' RACE reads through MiXCR, storing one row per CDR3 protein. Seen here are about 930,000 distinct CDR3 sequences, under 35% observed once, and the top ten hold roughly a tenth. This CDR3 comprises 15 residues. V lost 0 bases and J 0 bases, leaving 11 bases between the germline ends. Per germline, CDR1 DFQATT and CDR2 SNEGSKA (reference sequence). This sample also appeared in a second study, on T cells of mothers and their children. Per that study: Thymic selection molds TCR recombination products alike in related and unrelated pairs.

Sequencing input: blood. The rearrangement uses TRBV20-1 and TRBJ2-5, with D uncertain. The origin of this receptor is a woman in her 40s in good health. The CDR3 sequence is CSARDRRPYQETQYF. The CDR3 DNA is TGCAGTGCTAGAGACCGACGACCTTACCAAGAGACCCAGTACTTC.